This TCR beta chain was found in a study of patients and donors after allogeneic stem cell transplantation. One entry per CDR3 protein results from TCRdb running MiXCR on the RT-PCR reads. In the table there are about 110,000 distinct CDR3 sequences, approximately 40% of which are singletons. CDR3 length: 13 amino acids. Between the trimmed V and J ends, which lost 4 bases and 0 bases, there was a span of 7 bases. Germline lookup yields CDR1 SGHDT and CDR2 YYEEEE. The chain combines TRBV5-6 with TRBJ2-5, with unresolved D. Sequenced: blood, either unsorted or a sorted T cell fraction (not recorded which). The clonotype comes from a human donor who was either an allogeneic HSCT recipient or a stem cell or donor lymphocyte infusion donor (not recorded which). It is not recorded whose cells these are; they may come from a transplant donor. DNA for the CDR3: TGTGCCAGCAGCACCCTTTACCAAGAGACCCAGTACTTC. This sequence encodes CASSTLYQETQYF.